One T cell receptor (beta chain) is described in this entry. Its recognized antigen is unknown. No base-level quality is on record; no much larger clone is a single base apart. Library preparation employed 5' RACE. The reads were generated on an Illumina HiSeq 2500. A second PCR of roughly 7 to 12 cycles was performed with a sample-barcoded 5' primer and a J-beta primer mix. A unique molecular identifier was introduced onto each TCR beta cDNA molecule by a template-switch 5' adaptor carrying 12 random nucleotides. Each sample yielded at least 2.5 million CDR3-containing paired-end reads. The Mint cDNA synthesis kit, primed by a TRBC-specific oligonucleotide, was used to synthesize first-strand cDNA from all RNA. Following uracil-DNA glycosylase treatment, all cDNA underwent a first 18-cycle PCR with the universal primers M1SS and BC2_uni_R. In the source study's methods: Normalization of each sample was performed by random selection of 1 million high-quality reads, each carrying a distinct molecular identifier. Reads sharing molecular identifiers were discarded rather than binned into consensus sequences. MiTCR, set to a Q25 quality threshold and the strictest error-elimination algorithm, was used for CDR3 identification, clonotype clustering and error correction. Lower-bound total TCR beta diversity was estimated with a nonparametric unseen species model using Euler transformation. The public reads were quality trimmed at Q25 with fastp and then assembled into clones with MiXCR by TCRdb, keeping productive beta chains. Identical CDR3 proteins give one entry, which carries the most common genes and DNA. For this entry, the V and J calls and clone size follow TCRdb and not the study's own pipeline. Recorded for this sample are about 1.7 million distinct CDR3 sequences; roughly 30% of them occurred a single time. The leading ten clones occupy 7.7% of the sample.

The donors were about 40 Caucasian individuals from Russia, aged roughly 6 to 90 years, who were systemically healthy. About 9.1 milliliters of peripheral blood were collected from each donor into EDTA-treated Vacutainer tubes. Ficoll-Paque density-gradient centrifugation was used to isolate PBMCs, with at least 6 million obtained per sample. Trizol reagent was used to extract total RNA from PBMCs, with at least 6 micrograms per sample. The percentages of naive CD45RAhigh/CD27high T cells were determined by flow cytometry on a PBMC aliquot from every donor. As encoded in the germline V gene, CDR1 is MNHEY while CDR2 is SVGAGI. V was cut back by 6 bases and J by 1 base, leaving a gap of 12 bases between them. Counted from cysteine to phenylalanine, this CDR3 has 14 amino acids. The sequence is cut down to CDR3 DNA, 42 bases in frame from base 1. The sample originates from a study of blood T cells in healthy people across ages (dated by TCRdb to between 2015 and 2016). Background for the entire study: Template switching captured roughly one uniquely barcoded TCR beta cDNA molecule per two T cells in model experiments. The study measured age-related changes in TCR beta repertoire diversity using deep sequencing normalized with unique cDNA molecular identifiers. Four age groups were formed from the donors: young (average approximately 15 years), middle-aged (approximately 41), aged (around 62) and long-lived (more than 75). Donors of different ages were randomly distributed across sequencing lanes to avoid experimental bias. Using the same blood draw, the study looked at two additional independent replicas of 1 million unique cDNA reads for two donors, one aged 18 to 30 and the other aged 80 or older. Results the study describes overall, beyond this receptor: The CMV infection status of donors was not known, potentially confounding age-related changes in expanded clonotypes. A strong correlation was found between observed TCR beta diversity and the percentage of naive T cells measured by flow cytometry. Conclusive comparison of naive and antigen-experienced compartments was prevented by the profiling of bulk unsorted PBMCs. As age increased, observed TCR beta diversity per million T cells dropped in a roughly linear way, and a significant reduction was already evident by age 40. Estimates of total diversity based on one million sequenced T cells were considered lower bounds and underestimates. The long-lived group showed more naive CD4+ T cells, fewer expanded clones and increased TCR diversity than the aged group, suggesting age selection.

The TCR comes from a woman between 25 and 40 years old in good health. The sequenced material came from blood. Recombination joined TRBV6-5 with TRBJ1-1, with the D gene too uncertain to name. The CDR3 protein sequence reads: CASSPELKNTEAFF. The nucleotides are TGTGCCAGCAGCCCGGAGCTGAAGAACACTGAAGCTTTCTTT.